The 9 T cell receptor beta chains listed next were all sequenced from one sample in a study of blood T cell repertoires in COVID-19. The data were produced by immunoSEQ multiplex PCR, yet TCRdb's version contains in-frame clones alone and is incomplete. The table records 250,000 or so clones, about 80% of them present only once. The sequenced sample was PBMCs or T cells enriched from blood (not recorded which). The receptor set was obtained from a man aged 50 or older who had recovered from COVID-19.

The CDR3 nucleotides read TGTGCCAGCAAAGGAGGACAGGGCACTGAAGCTTTCTTT. Its protein product is CASKGGQGTEAFF. The chain employs TRBV3-1 (or the pseudogene TRBV3-2) and TRBJ1-1; 8 bases line up with TRBD1. This CDR3 comprises 13 residues. Germline V gene data show CDR1 as LGHDT and CDR2 as YNNKEL (reference sequence). J was trimmed by 4 bases and V by 7 bases; bases with no gene match: 5.

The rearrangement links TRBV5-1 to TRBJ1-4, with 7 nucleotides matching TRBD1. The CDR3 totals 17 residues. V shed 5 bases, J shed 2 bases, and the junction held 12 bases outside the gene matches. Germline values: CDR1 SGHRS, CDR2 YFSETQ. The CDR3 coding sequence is TGCGCCAGCAGGCGGTGGGCTGGGACAGTGACTAATGAAAAACTGTTTTTT. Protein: CASRRWAGTVTNEKLFF.

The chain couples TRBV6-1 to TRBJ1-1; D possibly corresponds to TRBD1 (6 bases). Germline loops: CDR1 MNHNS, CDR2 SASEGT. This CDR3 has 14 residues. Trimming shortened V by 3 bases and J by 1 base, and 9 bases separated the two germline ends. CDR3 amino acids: CASSEYRANTEAFF. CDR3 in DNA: TGTGCCAGCAGTGAGTACAGGGCGAACACTGAAGCTTTCTTT.

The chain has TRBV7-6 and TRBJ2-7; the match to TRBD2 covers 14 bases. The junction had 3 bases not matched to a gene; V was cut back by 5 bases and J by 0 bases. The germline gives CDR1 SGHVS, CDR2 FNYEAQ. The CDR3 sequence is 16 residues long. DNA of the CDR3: TGTGCCAGCAGCCCAGGACTAGCGGGGGGCTCCTACGAGCAGTACTTC. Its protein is CASSPGLAGGSYEQYF.

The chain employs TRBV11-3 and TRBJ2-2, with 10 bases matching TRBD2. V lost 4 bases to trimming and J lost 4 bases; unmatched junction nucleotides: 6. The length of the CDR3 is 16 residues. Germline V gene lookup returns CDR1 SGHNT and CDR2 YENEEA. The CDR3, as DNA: TGTGCCAGCAGCTCCGGACTAGCGGCCGCCACCGGGGAGCTGTTTTTT. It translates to CASSSGLAAATGELFF.

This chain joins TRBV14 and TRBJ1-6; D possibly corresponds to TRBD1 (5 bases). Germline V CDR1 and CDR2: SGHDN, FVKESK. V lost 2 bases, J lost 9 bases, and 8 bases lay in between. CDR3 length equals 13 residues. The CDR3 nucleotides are TGTGCCAGCAGCCAATGGGGGGTTTCACCCCTCCACTTT. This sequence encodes CASSQWGVSPLHF.

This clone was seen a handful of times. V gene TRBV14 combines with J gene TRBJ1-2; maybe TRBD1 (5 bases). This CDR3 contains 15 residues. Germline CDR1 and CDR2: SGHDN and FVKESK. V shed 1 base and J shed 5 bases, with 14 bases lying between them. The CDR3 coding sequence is TGTGCCAGCAGCCAAGTCAGGAACAGGCCTTATGGCTACACCTTC. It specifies CASSQVRNRPYGYTF.

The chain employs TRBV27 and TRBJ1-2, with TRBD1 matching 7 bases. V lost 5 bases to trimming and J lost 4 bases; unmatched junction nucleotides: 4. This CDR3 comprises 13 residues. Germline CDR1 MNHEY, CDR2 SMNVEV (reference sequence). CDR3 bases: TGTGCCAGCAGTCGCTACAGGGGCTATGGCTACACCTTC. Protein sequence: CASSRYRGYGYTF.

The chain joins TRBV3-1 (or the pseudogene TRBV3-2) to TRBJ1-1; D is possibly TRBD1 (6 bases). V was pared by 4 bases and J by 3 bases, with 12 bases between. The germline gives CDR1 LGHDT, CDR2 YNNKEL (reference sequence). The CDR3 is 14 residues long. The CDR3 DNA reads TGTGCCAGCAGCCGCCGGGACACCTACACTGAAGCTTTCTTT. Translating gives CASSRRDTYTEAFF.